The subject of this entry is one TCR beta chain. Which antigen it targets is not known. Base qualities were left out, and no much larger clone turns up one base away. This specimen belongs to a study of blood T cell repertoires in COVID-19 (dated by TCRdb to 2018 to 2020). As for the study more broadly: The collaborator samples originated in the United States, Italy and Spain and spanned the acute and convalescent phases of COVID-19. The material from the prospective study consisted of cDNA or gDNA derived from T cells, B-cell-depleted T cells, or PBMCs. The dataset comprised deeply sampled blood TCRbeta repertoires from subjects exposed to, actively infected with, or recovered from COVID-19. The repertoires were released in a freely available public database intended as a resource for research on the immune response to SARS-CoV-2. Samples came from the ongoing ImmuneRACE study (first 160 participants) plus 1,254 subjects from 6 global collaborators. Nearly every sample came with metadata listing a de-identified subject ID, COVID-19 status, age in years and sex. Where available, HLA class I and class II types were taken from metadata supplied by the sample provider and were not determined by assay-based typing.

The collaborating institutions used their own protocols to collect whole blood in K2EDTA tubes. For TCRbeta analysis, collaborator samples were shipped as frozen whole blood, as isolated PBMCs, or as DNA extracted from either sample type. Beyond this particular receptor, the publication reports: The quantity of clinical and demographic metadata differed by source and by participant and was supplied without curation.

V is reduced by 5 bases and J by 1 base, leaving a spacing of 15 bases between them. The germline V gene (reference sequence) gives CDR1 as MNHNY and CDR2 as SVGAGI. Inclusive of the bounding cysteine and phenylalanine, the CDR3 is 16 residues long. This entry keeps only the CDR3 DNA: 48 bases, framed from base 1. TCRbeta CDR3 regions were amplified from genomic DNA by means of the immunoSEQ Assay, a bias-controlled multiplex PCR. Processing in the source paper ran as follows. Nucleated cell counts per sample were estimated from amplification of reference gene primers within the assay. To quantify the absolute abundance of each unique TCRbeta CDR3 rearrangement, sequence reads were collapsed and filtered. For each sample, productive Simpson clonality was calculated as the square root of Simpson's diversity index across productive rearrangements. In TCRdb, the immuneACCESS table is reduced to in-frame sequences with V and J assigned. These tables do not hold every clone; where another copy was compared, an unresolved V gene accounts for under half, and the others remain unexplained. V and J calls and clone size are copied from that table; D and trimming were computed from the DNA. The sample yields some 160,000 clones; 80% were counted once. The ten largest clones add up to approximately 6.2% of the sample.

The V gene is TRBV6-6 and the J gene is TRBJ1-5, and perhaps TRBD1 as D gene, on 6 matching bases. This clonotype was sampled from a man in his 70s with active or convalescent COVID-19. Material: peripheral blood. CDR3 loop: CASSGQQGLSNQPQHF. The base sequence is TGTGCCAGCAGTGGTCAACAGGGCCTAAGCAATCAGCCCCAGCATTTT.